This T cell receptor (beta chain) is from a study of cytomegalovirus exposure and HLA in healthy donors. Findings of the study overall: CMV antigen specificity was confirmed in vitro for a few CMV-associated chains.

Turning to this clone: Its antigen is still unknown.

PCR was performed using 60 Vbeta and 13 Jbeta primers. Libraries were prepared by immunoSEQ multiplex PCR; TCRdb keeps only in-frame clonotypes and omits some of them. This sample's table has around 110,000 clones. Germline CDR1 reads SGHRS; CDR2 reads YFSETQ. The CDR3 sequence is 17 residues long. The junction had 11 bases not matched to a gene; V was cut back by 1 base and J by 4 bases. Sequenced input: PBMCs. This TCR came from a man aged 25 to 45 in good health and CMV-seronegative. The chain combines TRBV5-1 with TRBJ2-4, with 7 nucleotides matching TRBD1. Written as DNA, the CDR3 is TGCGCCAGCAGCTTGCGGCCCCGTACAGGGGAGAAAAACATTCAGTACTTC. Amino acids: CASSLRPRTGEKNIQYF.